These 17 T cell receptor beta chains originate from one sample sequenced in a study of Tregs in tolerant kidney transplant recipients. Recipients received nonmyeloablative bone marrow transplants from related graft donors, with transient mixed chimerism. The protocol was immunoSEQ multiplex PCR, while the TCRdb copy is restricted to in-frame clones and leaves out a portion. Found here are 30,000 to 40,000 clones; the top ten clones hold roughly 1.9%. Source: CD4+ T cells from blood (PBMCs), taken 24 months after the transplant. The receptor source for this set is a human patient who received a combined kidney and bone marrow transplant. Some T cells may be provided by the graft donor.

In the case of this clone: With the read ending 3 residues before the CDR3 end, the germline J gene is used to fill in that end. This chain links TRBV5-1 with TRBJ2-6, with TRBD1 as a possible D gene (6 bases). V was pared by 0 bases and J by 0 bases, with 13 bases between. Germline-derived CDR1 and CDR2 are SGHRS and YFSETQ. The CDR3 contains 18 residues. This CDR3 is CASSLASTGPSGANVLTF. CDR3 DNA (partial): TGCGCCAGCAGCTTGGCCTCTACAGGGCCCTCTGGGGCCAACGTC.

Details on this clone: The CDR3 end is not reached by the read, which stops 3 residues before it; the germline J gene fills it in. The chain carries TRBV19 and TRBJ1-4; D perhaps matches TRBD1 (6 bases). V was shortened by 7 bases and J by 5 bases, with 14 bases between the two germline ends. The V gene's germline CDR1 is LNHDA and CDR2 SQIVND (reference sequence). The CDR3 runs to 14 residues. CDR3 residues: CASNQGGDNEKLFF. The sequenced part of the CDR3 DNA is TGTGCCAGTAACCAAGGGGGTGACAATGAAAAA.

Remarks on this clone: The missing CDR3 end, 3 residues past where the read stops, is filled in from the germline J gene. The rearrangement joins TRBV18 to TRBJ1-3, with 7 bases lining up with TRBD1. V shed 3 bases, J shed 6 bases, and the junction held 5 bases outside the gene matches. CDR1 is KGHSH, CDR2 LQKENI, per germline. The CDR3 runs 14 residues. CDR3 bases read: TGTGCCAGCTCACCTGGGACAGTCGAAAACACC. This encodes CASSPGTVENT. The entire CDR3 protein is CASSPGTVENTIYF.

On this clone: The read ends 3 residues shy of where the CDR3 ends; the end is completed using the germline J gene. The chain combines TRBV11-2 with TRBJ2-7, with D unclear. Germline V lookup: CDR1 SGHAT, CDR2 FQNNGV. V was shortened by 5 bases and J by 0 bases, with 11 bases between the two germline ends. This CDR3 comprises 14 residues. Here the CDR3 reads CASSLRVSSYEQYF. CDR3 DNA (partial): TGTGCCAGCAGCCTAAGGGTAAGCTCCTACGAG.

With regard to this clone: Read data end 3 residues before the CDR3 end; the end is taken from the germline J gene. This chain joins TRBV20-1 and TRBJ2-7; 8 bases fit TRBD1. After removal of 5 bases from V and 5 bases from J, the junction contained 14 bases not matched to a gene. The CDR3 is 15 amino acids. Germline lookup yields CDR1 DFQATT and CDR2 SNEGSKA (reference sequence). CDR3 DNA (partial): TGCAGTGCTGAAGACCCTGCAGGGGGCCAGGACGAG. Its translation: CSAEDPAGGQDE. The full-length CDR3 reads as CSAEDPAGGQDEQYF.

Remarks on this clone: Coverage ceases 3 residues before the CDR3 finishes, and the germline J gene fills in the end. The chain recombines TRBV18 with TRBJ2-1; D possibly corresponds to TRBD2 (6 bases). Germline values: CDR1 KGHSH, CDR2 LQKENI. This CDR3 is 14 amino acids long. V was trimmed by 2 bases and J by 7 bases, leaving 12 bases between them. The sequenced CDR3 bases are TGTGCCAGCTCACCAAATTTCGGAGGGAATGAG. Its protein is CASSPNFGGNE. In full, the CDR3 is CASSPNFGGNEQFF.

A remark on this clone: Sequencing ends 3 residues short of the CDR3 end; the germline J gene provides the rest. The chain links TRBV18 to TRBJ2-5, with D perhaps TRBD1 (5 bases). V was clipped by 2 bases and J by 0 bases, with 10 bases between them. Germline V gives CDR1 KGHSH, CDR2 LQKENI. The CDR3 is 15 amino acids. CDR3 DNA, as far as it was read: TGTGCCAGCTCACCAGCAGGGAAACACCAAGAGACC. It specifies CASSPAGKHQET. The complete CDR3 reads CASSPAGKHQETQYF.

A word on this clone: The sequence runs out 3 residues before the end of the CDR3; the remainder is reconstructed from the germline J gene. This chain uses TRBV5-1 with TRBJ2-7; 7 bases are shared with TRBD2. CDR1 is SGHRS, CDR2 YFSETQ, per germline. This CDR3 is built from 15 residues. V trimming: 0 bases; J trimming: 2 bases; junction bases outside the gene matches: 5. The sequenced part of the CDR3 DNA is TGCGCCAGCAGCTTGGGACTAGCCCAAGCCTACGAG. Its protein is CASSLGLAQAYE. The whole CDR3 protein reads CASSLGLAQAYEQYF.

With respect to this clone: The CDR3 end is not reached by the read, which stops 3 residues before it; the germline J gene fills it in. The gene calls are TRBV20-1 and TRBJ2-7, with D maybe TRBD1 (6 bases). The CDR3 covers 15 residues. V was pared by 5 bases and J by 6 bases, with 23 bases between. Germline V gives CDR1 DFQATT, CDR2 SNEGSKA (reference sequence). CDR3 bases read: TGCAGTGCTCTAGGGGGTCGGGCCCGTGGGGGCGAG. Residues: CSALGGRARGGE. The complete CDR3 reads CSALGGRARGGEQYF.

On this clone: With the read ending 3 residues before the CDR3 end, the germline J gene is used to fill in that end. The chain recombines TRBV19 with TRBJ2-1; possible D gene TRBD2, 5 bases. CDR1 is LNHDA and CDR2 is SQIVND in the germline V gene (reference sequence). CDR3 size: 14 residues. V gave up 6 bases and J gave up 1 base, with 10 bases separating them. Incomplete CDR3 DNA: TGTGCCAGTAGCAGGACTCTGTCCTACAATGAG. This encodes CASSRTLSYNE. The complete CDR3 protein is CASSRTLSYNEQFF.

A remark on this clone: The CDR3 end lies 3 residues beyond the end of the read and is filled in from the germline J gene. This sequence joins TRBV20-1 and TRBJ2-7, with D perhaps TRBD2 (6 bases). CDR1 is DFQATT and CDR2 is SNEGSKA in the germline V gene (reference sequence). The CDR3 runs to 13 residues. The V end lost 6 bases, the J end lost 4 bases, and 16 bases lay between the germline ends. The CDR3 loop reads CSADSGRGYEQYF. Partial CDR3 DNA: TGCAGTGCCGATAGCGGCCGGGGGTACGAG.

Comment on this clone: The read falls 3 residues short of the CDR3 end, and the missing part is taken from the germline J gene. The chain couples TRBV20-1 to TRBJ2-1; 7 bases map to TRBD1. Per germline, CDR1 DFQATT and CDR2 SNEGSKA (reference sequence). V was clipped by 0 bases and J by 0 bases; unmatched bases: 8. The CDR3 runs 17 residues. CDR3 DNA, as far as it was read: TGCAGTGCTAGAGATCACGGACAGGCGAGCTCCTACAATGAG. Residues: CSARDHGQASSYNE. The CDR3 reads in full as CSARDHGQASSYNEQFF.

With regard to this clone: The DNA ends 3 residues before the CDR3 does, and the rest of the CDR3 is filled in from the germline J gene. V and J are TRBV7-2 and TRBJ2-7, with 10 bases identical to TRBD2. The ends lost 5 bases at V and 6 bases at J; junction bases unmatched: 7. CDR1 and CDR2 (germline): SGHTA, FQGNSA. There are 14 residues in the CDR3. The sequenced CDR3 bases are TGTGCCAGCAGCGCTAGCGGGAGCCGGTTCGAG. As protein: CASSASGSRFE. The whole CDR3 sequence reads CASSASGSRFEQYF.

Remarks on this clone: The CDR3 end lies 3 residues beyond the end of the read and is filled in from the germline J gene. This chain links TRBV20-1 with TRBJ1-5; possibly TRBD1 for D (6 bases). The germline V gene encodes CDR1 DFQATT and CDR2 SNEGSKA (reference sequence). This CDR3 region has 16 residues. V was clipped by 2 bases and J by 1 base, with 15 bases between them. The CDR3 DNA, read in part, is TGCAGTGCTAGATTAGTACAGGGACGCAGCAATCAGCCC. Translating gives CSARLVQGRSNQP. The complete CDR3 sequence is CSARLVQGRSNQPQHF.

For this clone: The DNA ends 3 residues before the CDR3 does, and the rest of the CDR3 is filled in from the germline J gene. The V call is TRBV2, the J call TRBJ2-3, with D maybe TRBD2 (5 bases). This CDR3 has 16 amino acids. Germline CDR1 SNHLY, CDR2 FYNNEI. Trimming stripped 6 bases from V and 6 bases from J, with 22 bases between. Here the CDR3 reads CASSLSLASLGDTQYF. The part of the CDR3 DNA that was read is TGTGCCAGCAGCCTTTCCCTAGCTTCCTTAGGGGATACG.

In regard to this clone: The observed sequence ends 3 residues before the CDR3 terminus, with the missing tail filled in from the germline J gene. J is TRBJ2-1 and V is TRBV7-3; D uncertain. V lost 5 bases and J lost 0, with 14 bases in between. Per the germline V gene, CDR1 is SGHTA and CDR2 is FQGTGA. The CDR3 is 16 amino acids. The sequenced CDR3 bases are TGTGCCAGCAGCGTAGCCCTTACGAGCTCCTACAATGAG. Encoded protein: CASSVALTSSYNE. The entire CDR3 is CASSVALTSSYNEQFF.

On this clone: The missing CDR3 end, 3 residues past where the read stops, is filled in from the germline J gene. This chain links TRBV4-2 with TRBJ1-1; D is possibly TRBD1 (5 bases). In germline, CDR1 is LGHNA, CDR2 YNFKEQ. CDR3 length equals 13 residues. The CDR3 sequence: CASSQDRDGGAFF. The DNA read from the CDR3 is TGTGCCAGCAGCCAAGACAGGGACGGGGGA.